The present T cell receptor beta chain was sequenced within a study of blood T cell repertoires in COVID-19. About the study: COVID-19 samples, acute and convalescent, were from the United States, Italy and Spain.

CDR1 is SGHNT and CDR2 is YYREEE in the germline V gene (reference sequence). CDR3 size: 16 residues. Trimming took 2 bases from V and 3 from J; bases not matched to a gene: 5. Authors' processing steps: Using reference gene primer amplification, nucleated cell counts were estimated. The data were produced by immunoSEQ multiplex PCR, yet TCRdb's version contains in-frame clones alone and is incomplete. That table supplies the V and J calls and clone size; D and trimming were determined from the DNA. This table has some 35,000 clones, 83% appearing once. The chain uses TRBV5-4 and TRBJ2-1; 10 bases are a match to TRBD2. Input material: peripheral blood. This TCR was recovered from a man aged 50 to 59 with acute or convalescent COVID-19. The CDR3 loop reads CASSLLAGSVYNEQFF. The CDR3 DNA reads as TGTGCCAGCAGCTTACTAGCGGGAAGTGTCTACAATGAGCAGTTCTTC.